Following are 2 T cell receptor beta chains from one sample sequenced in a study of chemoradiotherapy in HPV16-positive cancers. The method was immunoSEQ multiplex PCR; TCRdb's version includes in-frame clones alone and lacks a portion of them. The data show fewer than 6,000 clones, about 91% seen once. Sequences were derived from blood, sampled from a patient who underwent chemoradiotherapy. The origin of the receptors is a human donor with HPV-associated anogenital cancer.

The CDR3, as DNA: TGTGCCAGCAGAACTCAGGGTTCGAATTATGGCTACACCTTC. The encoded protein is CASRTQGSNYGYTF. The V and J genes are TRBV27 and TRBJ1-2, with D tentatively TRBD1 (5 bases). CDR1 is MNHEY and CDR2 is SMNVEV in the germline V gene (reference sequence). The V end was cut by 6 bases, the J end by 5 bases, with 16 bases between. The CDR3 is made up of 14 amino acids.

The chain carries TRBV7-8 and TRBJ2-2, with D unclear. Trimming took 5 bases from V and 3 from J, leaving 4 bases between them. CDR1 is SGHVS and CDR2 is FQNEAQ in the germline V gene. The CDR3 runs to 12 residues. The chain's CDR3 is CASSLYTGELFF. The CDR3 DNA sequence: TGTGCCAGCAGCCTATACACCGGGGAGCTGTTTTTT.